The 27 T cell receptor beta chains below were found in one sample sequenced in a study of shared clonotypes between healthy human individuals. The naive CD8 population came from CD45RO-negative cells selected for CCR7, without terminally differentiated effector memory CD45RA+ cells. Assay used: immunoSEQ multiplex PCR; TCRdb lists only in-frame clones, some missing. The sample includes about 2 million clones, roughly 94% of them seen just once. The sample was naive CD8+ T cells sorted from blood. Receptors were obtained from a man in his late teens or twenties in good health.

This chain joins TRBV7-3 and TRBJ2-3; the D call may be TRBD1 or TRBD2 (5 bases each). The CDR3 length is 15 residues. Germline values: CDR1 SGHTA, CDR2 FQGTGA. The V end was cut by 2 bases, the J end by 4 bases, with 13 bases between. CDR3 coding DNA: TGTGCCAGCAGCTTAGGCGAGGGGAATGCAGATACGCAGTATTTT. This gives the protein CASSLGEGNADTQYF. The entire variable domain, with the rest obtained from reference TRBV7-3 and TRBJ2-3, is as follows: GAGVSQTPSNKVTEKGKYVELRCDPISGHTALYWYRQSLGQGPEFLIYFQGTGAADDSGLPNDRFFAVRPEGSVSTLKIQRTERGDSAVYLCASSLGEGNADTQYFGPGTRLTVL.

The genes are TRBV5-6 and TRBJ1-2; D is unclear. V was cut by 2 bases and J by 6 bases, with 11 bases left in between. Per germline, CDR1 SGHDT and CDR2 YYEEEE. This CDR3 spans 13 amino acids. The CDR3 loop reads CASSLWGSNGYTF. CDR3 DNA: TGTGCCAGCAGCTTATGGGGTTCGAATGGCTACACCTTC.

The chain links TRBV19 to TRBJ2-5; D is possibly TRBD1 (6 bases). Germline V gene data show CDR1 as LNHDA and CDR2 as SQIVND (reference sequence). This CDR3 has 13 amino acids. Trimming cost V 5 bases and J 1 base, with 8 bases left between them. The CDR3 loop is CASSYRAQETQYF. CDR3 sequence (DNA): TGTGCCAGTAGTTACAGGGCCCAAGAGACCCAGTACTTC.

The CDR3 loop reads CASSLRHPSYNSPLHF. DNA for the CDR3: TGTGCCAGCAGTCTCAGACATCCCTCCTATAATTCACCCCTCCACTTT. The V call is TRBV27, the J call TRBJ1-6, with D unclear. Germline-derived CDR1 and CDR2 are MNHEY and SMNVEV (reference sequence). Trimming took 5 bases from V and 0 from J, leaving 11 bases between them. CDR3 length equals 16 residues.

On this clone: The same CDR3 is also encoded by other DNA sequences in this sample. This chain uses TRBV13 with TRBJ2-7, with TRBD1 matching 10 bases. With V trimmed by 2 bases and J by 4 bases, 2 bases remained unmatched. The CDR3 is 14 amino acids. Germline V gene lookup returns CDR1 PRHDT and CDR2 FYEKMQ (reference sequence). The DNA of the CDR3 is TGTGCCAGCAGCTTAAGGACAGGGGGGTACGAGCAGTACTTC. Translating it yields CASSLRTGGYEQYF. The full variable domain, with the rest looked up from reference TRBV13 and TRBJ2-7, is AAGVIQSPRHLIKEKRETATLKCYPIPRHDTVYWYQQGPGQDPQFLISFYEKMQSDKGSIPDRFSAQQFSDYHSELNMSSLELGDSALYFCASSLRTGGYEQYFGPGTRLTVT.

The chain employs TRBV9 and TRBJ1-2; D gene uncertain. CDR1 and CDR2 (germline): SGDLS, YYNGEE. The CDR3 runs 13 residues. Trimming removed 1 base from V and 2 bases from J, with 6 bases in between. The CDR3 sequence: CASSVYTNYGYTF. Here the CDR3 DNA reads TGTGCCAGCAGCGTATACACGAACTATGGCTACACCTTC.

V gene TRBV6-1 combines with J gene TRBJ2-3; 7 bases map to TRBD2. Germline loops: CDR1 MNHNS, CDR2 SASEGT. The CDR3 covers 18 residues. J lost 0 bases, V lost 3 bases, and 12 bases had no gene match. DNA for the CDR3: TGTGCCAGCAGTGATTGGGTGATTACAGCGGGGAGCACAGATACGCAGTATTTT. Residues: CASSDWVITAGSTDTQYF.

V is TRBV27 and J is TRBJ2-1, with 9 bases identical to TRBD2. This CDR3 is 16 amino acids long. Germline CDR1 and CDR2: MNHEY and SMNVEV (reference sequence). V lost 2 bases, J lost 5 bases, and 7 bases stayed unmatched. CDR3: CASSLLAGGPHNEQFF. The DNA for the CDR3 is TGTGCCAGCAGTTTACTCGCGGGAGGGCCCCACAATGAGCAGTTCTTC.

The rearrangement links TRBV5-1 to TRBJ1-1, with a tentative D call TRBD1 (6 bases). V lost 0 bases to trimming and J lost 1 base, with 13 bases between them. The CDR3 length is 16 residues. Germline CDR1 and CDR2: SGHRS and YFSETQ. The chain's CDR3 is CASSLVVQGPNTEAFF. The CDR3 bases are TGCGCCAGCAGCTTGGTTGTACAGGGACCGAACACTGAAGCTTTCTTT.

V is TRBV28 and J is TRBJ2-7; 11 positions match TRBD1. This CDR3 is 15 amino acids long. The germline CDR1 and CDR2 sequences are MDHEN and SYDVKM. V shed 3 bases, J shed 1 base, and the junction held 2 bases outside the gene matches. CDR3 sequence (DNA): TGTGCCAGCAGTTTGGACAGGGGGCTATCCTACGAGCAGTACTTC. Its protein product is CASSLDRGLSYEQYF.

The rearrangement uses TRBV6-5 and TRBJ1-2; D is possibly TRBD1 (6 bases). Germline V gives CDR1 MNHEY, CDR2 SVGAGI. Trimming removed 6 bases at V and 0 bases at J, with 14 bases between. The CDR3 contains 15 residues. This chain's CDR3 is CASSSGVGSNYGYTF. CDR3 DNA: TGTGCCAGCAGCTCAGGGGTCGGATCTAACTATGGCTACACCTTC.

Comments on this clone: Within the sample, other DNA sequences also encode this same CDR3. V is TRBV4-1 and J is TRBJ2-3; D unclear. CDR1 is MGHRA and CDR2 is YSYEKL in the germline V gene. V lost 1 base and J lost 0, with 2 bases in between. This CDR3 region has 13 residues. The DNA for the CDR3 is TGCGCCAGCAGCCAAGTTAGCACAGATACGCAGTATTTT. Translation gives CASSQVSTDTQYF.

This clone was recorded only once. The chain joins TRBV5-4 to TRBJ2-7; D possibly matches TRBD1 or TRBD2 (5 bases each). This CDR3 has 14 residues. Trimming took 4 bases from V and 2 from J, leaving 13 bases between them. Germline V gene lookup returns CDR1 SGHNT and CDR2 YYREEE (reference sequence). The CDR3: CASSPPGAPYEQYF. Written as DNA, the CDR3 is TGTGCCAGCAGCCCCCCCGGGGCCCCCTACGAGCAGTACTTC.

V is TRBV19 and J is TRBJ1-4; possibly TRBD1 for D (6 bases). Germline V CDR1 and CDR2: LNHDA, SQIVND (reference sequence). The V end lost 3 bases, the J end lost 2 bases, and 13 bases lay between the germline ends. The CDR3 totals 16 residues. The CDR3 DNA sequence: TGTGCCAGTAGTATGTCCACAGGGACCACTAATGAAAAACTGTTTTTT. This codes for CASSMSTGTTNEKLFF.

The chain uses TRBV7-8 and TRBJ2-1, with TRBD1 identical over 11 bases. J was trimmed by 6 bases and V by 2 bases; bases with no gene match: 9. CDR3 length: 17 amino acids. The V gene's germline CDR1 is SGHVS and CDR2 FQNEAQ. The DNA for the CDR3 is TGTGCCAGCAGCTTACCTCGGGACAGGGGGAGCGGCAATGAGCAGTTCTTC. Its protein is CASSLPRDRGSGNEQFF. The full variable domain, completed using reference TRBV7-8 and TRBJ2-1, is GAGVSQSPRYKVAKRGQDVALRCDPISGHVSLFWYQQALGQGPEFLTYFQNEAQLDKSGLPSDRFFAERPEGSVSTLKIQRTQQEDSAVYLCASSLPRDRGSGNEQFFGPGTRLTVL.

The rearrangement uses TRBV28 and TRBJ1-3, with 7 bases fitting TRBD1. V shed 4 bases and J 4 bases; nucleotides not matched to a gene: 7. Germline V gene data show CDR1 as MDHEN and CDR2 as SYDVKM. The CDR3 runs to 15 residues. The CDR3 DNA reads as TGTGCCAGCAGTTCCCCGGAGACAGGGGGAAACACCATATATTTT. It codes for CASSSPETGGNTIYF.

The chain recombines TRBV7-9 with TRBJ1-2; possible D gene TRBD1, 5 bases. From germline, CDR1 is SEHNR and CDR2 FQNEAQ (reference sequence). The CDR3 has 16 amino acids. The ends were cut back, 6 bases at V and 4 bases at J, with 21 bases in the middle. CDR3 region: CASRGPGRSLGYGYTF. The CDR3 bases are TGTGCCAGCAGAGGTCCGGGACGTTCTCTTGGCTATGGCTACACCTTC.

The chain has TRBV4-3 and TRBJ1-1; unclear D gene. V was shortened by 0 bases and J by 0 bases, with 11 bases between the two germline ends. CDR1 LGHNA and CDR2 YSLEER come from the germline V gene. The CDR3 contains 16 residues. DNA for the CDR3: TGCGCCAGCAGCCAAGATCCCGGGCAGTTGAACACTGAAGCTTTCTTT. Residues: CASSQDPGQLNTEAFF.

This chain links TRBV19 with TRBJ1-1; 8 nucleotides agree with TRBD1. V lost 5 bases, J lost 8 bases, and 10 bases stayed unmatched. The CDR3 extends over 14 amino acids. Germline CDR1 is LNHDA and CDR2 is SQIVND (reference sequence). CDR3 nucleotides: TGTGCCAGTAGTGCCGACCCCGGACAGGGCGAAGCTTTCTTT. As protein: CASSADPGQGEAFF.

In its sample, this clone was seen once. V gene TRBV2 combines with J gene TRBJ1-3; D unclear. Germline V CDR1 and CDR2: SNHLY, FYNNEI. This CDR3 is 14 amino acids long. In DNA, the CDR3 is TGTGCATATCGGGAACAGTCGGGGGGAAACACCATATATTTT. Translated, it gives CAYREQSGGNTIYF.

This clone was recorded only once. J is TRBJ2-1 and V is TRBV5-4; D tentatively reads TRBD1 or TRBD2 (6 bases each). Germline CDR1 reads SGHNT; CDR2 reads YYREEE (reference sequence). The CDR3 runs 15 residues. The V end was cut by 3 bases, the J end by 3 bases, with 13 bases between. CDR3 protein: CASSSGGRDYNEQFF. The CDR3 DNA reads as TGTGCCAGCAGCTCTGGGGGGCGGGACTACAATGAGCAGTTCTTC. Full variable domain (remainder filled in from reference TRBV5-4 and TRBJ2-1): ETGVTQSPTHLIKTRGQQVTLRCSSQSGHNTVSWYQQALGQGPQFIFQYYREEENGRGNFPPRFSGLQFPNYSSELNVNALELDDSALYLCASSSGGRDYNEQFFGPGTRLTVL.

The gene calls are TRBV29-1 and TRBJ2-5, with D uncertain. With the DNA end fitting TRBJ2-7 better, the J assignment may be wrong. This CDR3 has 10 residues. The germline CDR1 and CDR2 sequences are SQVTM and ANQGSEA. CDR3 region: CSVFNNEQYF. In DNA form, the CDR3 reads TGCAGCGTTTTCAATAACGAGCAGTACTTC.

This clone was seen a handful of times. The chain is built from TRBV25-1 and TRBJ2-7; D not certain. In germline, CDR1 is MGHDK, CDR2 SYGVNS. The CDR3 extends over 12 amino acids. The ends were cut back, 4 bases at V and 3 bases at J, with 7 bases in the middle. CDR3 amino acids: CASSVYSYEQYF. CDR3 in DNA: TGTGCCAGCAGTGTCTACAGCTACGAGCAGTACTTC.

The chain is built from TRBV7-9 and TRBJ2-2; tentative D call: TRBD2 (5 bases). V lost 4 bases to trimming and J lost 6 bases, with 6 bases between them. The CDR3 spans 12 residues. Germline values: CDR1 SEHNR, CDR2 FQNEAQ (reference sequence). The CDR3: CASSYGAGELFF. CDR3 coding DNA: TGTGCCAGCAGCTACGGGGCCGGGGAGCTGTTTTTT. Full variable domain (missing parts from reference TRBV7-9 and TRBJ2-2): DTGVSQNPRHKITKRGQNVTFRCDPISEHNRLYWYRQTLGQGPEFLTYFQNEAQLEKSRLLSDRFSAERPKGSFSTLEIQRTEQGDSAMYLCASSYGAGELFFGEGSRLTVL.

The chain couples TRBV4-3 to TRBJ2-2, with 8 positions matching TRBD1. V dropped 1 base and J dropped 10; count of bases not matched to a gene: 8. This CDR3 comprises 15 residues. Germline CDR1 reads LGHNA; CDR2 reads YSLEER. CDR3 residues: CASSQVLGQGPELFF. DNA of the CDR3: TGCGCCAGCAGCCAAGTCCTAGGACAGGGCCCGGAGCTGTTTTTT.

The V and J genes are TRBV11-2 and TRBJ2-7; TRBD1 aligns across 9 bases. The V and J ends lost 5 bases and 9 bases, in that order; junction bases with no gene match: 14. The CDR3 is 15 residues long. Germline V lookup: CDR1 SGHAT, CDR2 FQNNGV. The CDR3 coding sequence is TGTGCCAGCAGCCTTAGGACAGGGGACCCCTGGGGGCAGTACTTC. Its translation is CASSLRTGDPWGQYF.

This chain links TRBV2 with TRBJ2-3; 13 nucleotides agree with TRBD2. Trimming cost V 0 bases and J 6 bases; bases outside gene matches: 6. The CDR3 has 17 residues. Per germline, CDR1 SNHLY and CDR2 FYNNEI. CDR3 in amino acids: CASSEAGLAGESDTQYF. The CDR3 coding sequence is TGTGCCAGCAGTGAAGCAGGACTAGCGGGAGAGTCGGATACGCAGTATTTT.